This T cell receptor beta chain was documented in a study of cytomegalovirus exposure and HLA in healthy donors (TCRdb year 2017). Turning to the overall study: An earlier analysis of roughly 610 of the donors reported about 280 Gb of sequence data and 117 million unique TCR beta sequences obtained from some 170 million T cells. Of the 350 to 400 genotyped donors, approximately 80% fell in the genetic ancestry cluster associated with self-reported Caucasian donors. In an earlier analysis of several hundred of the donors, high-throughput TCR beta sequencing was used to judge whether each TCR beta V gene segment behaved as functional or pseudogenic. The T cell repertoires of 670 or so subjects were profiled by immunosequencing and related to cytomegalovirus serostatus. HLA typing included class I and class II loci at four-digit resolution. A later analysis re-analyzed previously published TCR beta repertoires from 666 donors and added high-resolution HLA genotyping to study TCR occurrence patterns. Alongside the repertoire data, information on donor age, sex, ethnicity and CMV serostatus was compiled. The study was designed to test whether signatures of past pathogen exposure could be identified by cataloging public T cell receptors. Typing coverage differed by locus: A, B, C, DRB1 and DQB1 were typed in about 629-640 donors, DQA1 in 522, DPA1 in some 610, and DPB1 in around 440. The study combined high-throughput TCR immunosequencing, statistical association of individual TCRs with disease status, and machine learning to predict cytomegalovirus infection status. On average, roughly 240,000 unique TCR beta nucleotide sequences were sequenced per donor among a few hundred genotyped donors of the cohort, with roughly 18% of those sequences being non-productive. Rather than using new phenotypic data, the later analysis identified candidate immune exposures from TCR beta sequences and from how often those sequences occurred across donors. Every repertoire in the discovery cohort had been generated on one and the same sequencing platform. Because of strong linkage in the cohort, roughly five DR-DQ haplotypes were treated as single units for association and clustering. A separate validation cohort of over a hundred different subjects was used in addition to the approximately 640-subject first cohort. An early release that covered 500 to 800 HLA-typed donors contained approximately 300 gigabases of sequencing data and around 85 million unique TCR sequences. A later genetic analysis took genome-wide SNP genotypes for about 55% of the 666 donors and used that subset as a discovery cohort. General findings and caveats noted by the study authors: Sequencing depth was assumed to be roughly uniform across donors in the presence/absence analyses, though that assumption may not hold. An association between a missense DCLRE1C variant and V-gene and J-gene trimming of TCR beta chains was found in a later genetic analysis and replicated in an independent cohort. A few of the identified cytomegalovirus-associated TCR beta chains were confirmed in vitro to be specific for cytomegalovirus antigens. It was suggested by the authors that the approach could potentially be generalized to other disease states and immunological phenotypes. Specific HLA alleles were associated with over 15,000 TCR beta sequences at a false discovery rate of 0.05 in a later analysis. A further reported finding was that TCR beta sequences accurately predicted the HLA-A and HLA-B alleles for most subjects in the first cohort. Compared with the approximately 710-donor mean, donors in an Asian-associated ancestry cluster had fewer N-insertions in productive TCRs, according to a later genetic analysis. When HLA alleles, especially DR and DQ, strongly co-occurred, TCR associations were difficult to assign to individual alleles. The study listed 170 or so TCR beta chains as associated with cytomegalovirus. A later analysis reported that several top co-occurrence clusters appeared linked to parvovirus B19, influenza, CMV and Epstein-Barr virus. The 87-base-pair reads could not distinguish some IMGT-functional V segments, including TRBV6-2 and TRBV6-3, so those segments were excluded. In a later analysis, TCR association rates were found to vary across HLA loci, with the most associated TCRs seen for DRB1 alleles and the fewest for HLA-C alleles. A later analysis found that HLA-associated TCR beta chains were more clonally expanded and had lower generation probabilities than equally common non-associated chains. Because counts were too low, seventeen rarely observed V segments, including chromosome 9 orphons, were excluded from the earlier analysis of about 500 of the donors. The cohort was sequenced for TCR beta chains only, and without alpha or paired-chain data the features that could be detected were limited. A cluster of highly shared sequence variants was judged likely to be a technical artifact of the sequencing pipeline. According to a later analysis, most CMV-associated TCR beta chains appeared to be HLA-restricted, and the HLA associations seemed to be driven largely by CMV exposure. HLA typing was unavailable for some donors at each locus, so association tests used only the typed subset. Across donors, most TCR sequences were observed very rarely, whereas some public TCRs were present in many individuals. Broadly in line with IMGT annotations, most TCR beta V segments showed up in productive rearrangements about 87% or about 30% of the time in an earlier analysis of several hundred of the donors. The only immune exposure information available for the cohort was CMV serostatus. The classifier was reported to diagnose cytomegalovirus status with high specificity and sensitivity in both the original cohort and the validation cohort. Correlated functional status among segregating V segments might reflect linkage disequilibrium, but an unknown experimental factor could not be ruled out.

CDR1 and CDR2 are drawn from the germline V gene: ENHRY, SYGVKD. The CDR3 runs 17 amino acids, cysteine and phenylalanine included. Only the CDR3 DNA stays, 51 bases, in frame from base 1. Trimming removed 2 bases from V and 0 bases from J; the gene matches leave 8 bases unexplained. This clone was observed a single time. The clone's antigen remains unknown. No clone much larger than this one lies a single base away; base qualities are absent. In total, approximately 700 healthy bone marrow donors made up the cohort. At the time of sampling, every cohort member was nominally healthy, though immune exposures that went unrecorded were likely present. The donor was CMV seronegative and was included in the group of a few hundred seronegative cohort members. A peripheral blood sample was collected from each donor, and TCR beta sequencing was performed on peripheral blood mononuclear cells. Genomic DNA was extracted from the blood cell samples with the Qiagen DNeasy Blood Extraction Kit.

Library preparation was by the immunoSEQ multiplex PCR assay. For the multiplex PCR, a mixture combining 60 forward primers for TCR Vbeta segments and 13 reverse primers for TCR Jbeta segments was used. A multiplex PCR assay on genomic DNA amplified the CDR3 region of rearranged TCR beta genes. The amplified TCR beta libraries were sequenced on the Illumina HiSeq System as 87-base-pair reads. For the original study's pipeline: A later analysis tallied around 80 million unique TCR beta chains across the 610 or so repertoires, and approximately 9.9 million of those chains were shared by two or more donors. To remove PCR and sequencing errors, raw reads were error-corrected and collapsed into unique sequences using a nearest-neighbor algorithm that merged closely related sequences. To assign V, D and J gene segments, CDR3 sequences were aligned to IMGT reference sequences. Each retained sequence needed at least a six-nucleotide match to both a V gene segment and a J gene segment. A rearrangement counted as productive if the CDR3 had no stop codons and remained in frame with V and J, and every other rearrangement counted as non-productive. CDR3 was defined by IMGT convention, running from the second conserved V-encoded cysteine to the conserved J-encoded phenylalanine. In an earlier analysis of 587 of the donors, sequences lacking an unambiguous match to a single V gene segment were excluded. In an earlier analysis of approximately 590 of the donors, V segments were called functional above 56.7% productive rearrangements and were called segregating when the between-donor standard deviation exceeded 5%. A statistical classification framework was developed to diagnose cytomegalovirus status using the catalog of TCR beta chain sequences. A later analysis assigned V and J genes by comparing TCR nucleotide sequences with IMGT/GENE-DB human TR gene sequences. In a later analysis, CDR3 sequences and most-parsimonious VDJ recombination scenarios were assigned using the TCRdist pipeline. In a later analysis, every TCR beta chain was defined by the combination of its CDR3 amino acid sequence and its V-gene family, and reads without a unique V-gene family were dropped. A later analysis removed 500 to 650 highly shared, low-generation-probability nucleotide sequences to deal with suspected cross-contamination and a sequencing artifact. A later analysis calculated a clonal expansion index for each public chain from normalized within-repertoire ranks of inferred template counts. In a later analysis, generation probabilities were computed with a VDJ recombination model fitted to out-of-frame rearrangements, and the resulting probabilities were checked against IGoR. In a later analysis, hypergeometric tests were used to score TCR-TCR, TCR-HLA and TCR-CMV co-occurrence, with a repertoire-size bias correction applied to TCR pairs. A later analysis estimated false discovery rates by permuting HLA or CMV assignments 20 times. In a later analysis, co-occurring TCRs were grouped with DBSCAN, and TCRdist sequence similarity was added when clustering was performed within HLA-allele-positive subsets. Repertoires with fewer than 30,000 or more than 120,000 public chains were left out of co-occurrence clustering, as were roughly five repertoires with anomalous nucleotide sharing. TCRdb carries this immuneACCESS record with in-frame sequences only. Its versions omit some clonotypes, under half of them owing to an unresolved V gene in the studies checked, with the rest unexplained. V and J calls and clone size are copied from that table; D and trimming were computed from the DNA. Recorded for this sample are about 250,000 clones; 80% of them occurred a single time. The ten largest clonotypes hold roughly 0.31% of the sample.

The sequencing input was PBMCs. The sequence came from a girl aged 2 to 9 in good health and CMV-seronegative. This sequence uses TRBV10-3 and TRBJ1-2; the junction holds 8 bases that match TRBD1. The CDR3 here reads CAISEKAGGIPNYGYTF. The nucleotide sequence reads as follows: TGTGCCATCAGTGAGAAGGCAGGGGGCATCCCTAACTATGGCTACACCTTC.